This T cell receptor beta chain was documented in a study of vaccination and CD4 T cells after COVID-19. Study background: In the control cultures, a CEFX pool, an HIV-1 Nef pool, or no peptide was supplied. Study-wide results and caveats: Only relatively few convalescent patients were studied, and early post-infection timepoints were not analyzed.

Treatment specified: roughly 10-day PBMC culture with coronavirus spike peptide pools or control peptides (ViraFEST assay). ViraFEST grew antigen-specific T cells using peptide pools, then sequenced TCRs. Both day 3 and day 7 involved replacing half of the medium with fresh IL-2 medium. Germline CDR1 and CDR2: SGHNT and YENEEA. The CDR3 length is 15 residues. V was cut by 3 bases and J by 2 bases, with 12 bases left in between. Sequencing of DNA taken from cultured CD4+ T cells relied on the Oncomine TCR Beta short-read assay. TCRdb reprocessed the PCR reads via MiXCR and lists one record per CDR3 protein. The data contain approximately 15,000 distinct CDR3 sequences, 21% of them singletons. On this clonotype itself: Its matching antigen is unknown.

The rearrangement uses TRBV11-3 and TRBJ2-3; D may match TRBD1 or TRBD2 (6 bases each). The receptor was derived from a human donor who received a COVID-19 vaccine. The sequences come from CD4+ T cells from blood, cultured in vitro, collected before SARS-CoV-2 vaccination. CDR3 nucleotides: TGTGCCAGCAGCTTTGAGGGGGGCCCCACAGATACGCAGTATTTT. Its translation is CASSFEGGPTDTQYF.